One T cell receptor (beta chain) is described in this entry. Its antigen remains unidentified. It has no much larger one-base neighbor in the sample; base qualities were not kept. The source of the sample is a study of Ad26.COV2.S vaccination and SARS-CoV-2 variants (dated by TCRdb to the early 2020s). Background on the whole study: Donors in the vaccine arm were drawn from COV1001, a multicentre, randomized, double-blind, placebo-controlled phase I-IIa trial testing Ad26.COV2.S in healthy adults. Ad26.COV2.S was administered intramuscularly at 5 x 10^10 or 1 x 10^11 viral particles, either as a single shot or as two shots given 56 days apart. TCRbeta repertoire sequencing served as the tool for gauging how specific and how broad the SARS-CoV-2-reactive T cell receptors were following Ad26.COV2.S vaccination. The TCR-sequenced set comprised around 32 samples: 19 Ad26.COV2.S vaccine recipients, 5 placebo recipients and 8 SARS-CoV-2 convalescent individuals. Trial participants were randomized into five groups of five: low-dose or high-dose Ad26.COV2.S given once or twice, or placebo on both occasions. Throughout the experiments and outcome assessment, investigators stayed blinded to trial group allocation. The paper's findings and limits, for the study overall: It was noted by the authors that total T cell responses may have been underestimated by the TCR breadth and depth analyses. The study lacked the statistical power to compare responses across vaccine doses or regimens. Non-spike TCR breadth was comparable between vaccine and placebo recipients, consistent with the vaccine containing only spike. Ad26.COV2.S recipients had higher spike-specific TCR breadth than placebo recipients (P = 0.0014). After vaccination, spike-specific CD8+ and CD4+ T cell responses were reported to show substantial breadth.

CDR1 and CDR2 (SGHTA, FQGTGA) derive from the germline V gene. Deletion took 2 bases off V and 5 bases off J, with a span of 9 bases between the germline ends. Taken from cysteine to phenylalanine, the CDR3 has 13 residues. The read is trimmed to its CDR3 DNA, 39 bases read in frame from base 1. The immunoSEQ Assay was the method used to sequence TCRbeta CDR3 regions. After extraction, genomic DNA underwent amplification by bias-controlled multiplex PCR, followed by high-throughput sequencing. In the original analysis: To quantify the absolute abundance of each unique TCRbeta CDR3 region, sequences were collapsed and filtered. T cell fraction was estimated by normalizing TCRbeta template counts to usable DNA, which was measured by amplifying reference genes present in all nucleated cells. Repertoire TCRs were annotated as SARS-CoV-2-specific when V gene, CDR3 amino acid sequence and J gene were exactly matched to a known reactive TCR set. The reference SARS-CoV-2 TCR set came from MIRA and was filtered for enrichment in COVID-19-positive ImmuneCODE repertoires, removing public or cross-reactive TCRs. Based on the MIRA antigens, annotated TCRs were further analysed at the level of specific ORF or position within ORF. Depth was the summed frequency of annotated unique rearrangements, while breadth was defined as annotated unique rearrangements over total unique productive rearrangements. Group comparisons of TCR breadth used two-sided Wilcoxon rank-sum tests. TCRdb holds this immuneACCESS table with in-frame rearrangements only. Some clones are missing; in checked studies, unresolved V genes explain under half, and the rest has no known cause. That table furnishes V, J and clone size, whereas the DNA furnished D and trimming. This sample gives 300,000 to 400,000 clones in total; roughly 86% of them show up just once. The leading ten clones occupy approximately 1.9% of the sample.

Reading the label with the study, this specimen's treatment or condition is: around 19 received Ad26.COV2.S at low or high dose, single or two shots; roughly five received placebo; per-sample allocation not given. Repertoires of vaccine and placebo recipients were sequenced from samples taken on day 63 after the first injection. In Cohort 1b, some 25 adults aged 18-55 years were enrolled at a single site in Boston, USA, between 29 July and 7 August 2020. Ad26.COV2.S was a replication-incompetent adenovirus type 26 vector expressing a prefusion-stabilized SARS-CoV-2 spike protein from the original Wuhan strain.

The receptor was isolated from a person aged 18-65 years who received the Ad26.COV2.S COVID-19 vaccine or a placebo. Sequences were derived from peripheral blood, sampled in a trial of Ad26.COV2.S vaccine versus placebo. The rearrangement combines TRBV7-3 with TRBJ1-1; the D gene cannot be named for sure. The CDR3 reads as follows: CASSLGKGTEAFF. Here is the DNA: TGTGCCAGCAGCTTAGGAAAAGGGACTGAAGCTTTCTTT.